This TCR beta chain was documented in a study of cytomegalovirus exposure and HLA in healthy donors. Study-level background: Around 190 million T cells yielded approximately 100 million unique TCR beta sequences, as an earlier analysis found.

Donors consisted of healthy bone marrow donors. The PCR had 60 Vbeta and 13 Jbeta primers. Assay: immunoSEQ multiplex PCR; the TCRdb copy retains only in-frame clones and omits some. The sample records approximately 260,000 clones, just under 85% being singletons. A word on this clone: Its antigen is unidentified.

General study results and limits: Later analysis demonstrated an association between a missense DCLRE1C variant and TCR beta V- and J-gene trimming. It was likely that a cluster of highly shared sequence variants was a sequencing artifact.

Germline CDR1 and CDR2: SGHNT and YYREEE (reference sequence). V dropped 4 bases and J dropped 5; count of bases not matched to a gene: 6. The CDR3 is 13 amino acids. This receptor was identified in a woman aged 35 to 49 in good health and CMV-seropositive. The specimen was PBMCs. The chain carries TRBV5-4 and TRBJ2-7; 7 bases are shared with TRBD2. CDR3 bases: TGTGCCAGCAGCCGAGGGGCGGGGGACGAGCAGTACTTC. Translating it yields CASSRGAGDEQYF.